The 22 T cell receptor beta chains below were found in one sample sequenced in a study of blood T cells in healthy people across ages. A second PCR of roughly 7 to 11 cycles used a sample-barcoded 5' primer and a J-beta primer mix. From the 5' RACE reads, TCRdb called clonotypes with MiXCR, one entry per CDR3 protein. The profile covers approximately 1,000,000 distinct CDR3 sequences, with 30% to 40% appearing a single time and roughly 14% taken by the ten largest. Sequenced: blood. These receptors were collected from a man aged 18-30 years in good health.

The count of this clonotype is one. The chain employs TRBV7-9 and TRBJ1-1; D is unresolved. The germline V gene encodes CDR1 SEHNR and CDR2 FQNEAQ (reference sequence). This CDR3 comprises 14 residues. V was clipped by 2 bases and J by 1 base, with 8 bases between them. DNA of the CDR3: TGTGCCAGCAGCTTAAACCCCAGGAACACTGAAGCTTTCTTT. Amino acid sequence: CASSLNPRNTEAFF.

This clonotype turned up a few times. This chain connects TRBV4-1 to TRBJ2-1; possibly TRBD2 for D (5 bases). The CDR3 loop spans 16 amino acids. V dropped 6 bases and J dropped 4 bases, with 19 bases sitting between them. Germline V CDR1 and CDR2: MGHRA, YSYEKL. CDR3 nucleotides: TGCGCCAGCAGTCGTCATGCCAGCGGCGCTTACAATGAGCAGTTCTTC. Amino acid sequence: CASSRHASGAYNEQFF.

The chain carries TRBV4-3 and TRBJ2-1; D ambiguous. This CDR3 contains 12 residues. Trimming left V 4 bases short and J 10 bases short, with 11 bases between. Germline values: CDR1 LGHNA, CDR2 YSLEER. CDR3 nucleotides: TGCGCCAGCAGCCTAGAGGCCAGGGAGCAGTTCTTC. Amino acid sequence: CASSLEAREQFF.

This chain uses TRBV7-2 with TRBJ2-1; TRBD1 matches at 9 bases. TRBJ2-7 explains the end of the DNA better; the J call may be wrong. CDR3 length equals 18 residues. Germline loops: CDR1 SGHTA, CDR2 FQGNSA. CDR3 bases: TGTGCCAGCAGCTTATTGGGTACAGGGGGCGGTATCGACAATGAGCAGTACTTC. It encodes CASSLLGTGGGIDNEQYF.

V and J are TRBV4-1 and TRBJ2-5; TRBD1 or TRBD2 may be the D gene (5 bases each). The CDR3 is 14 amino acids. Germline V gene sequence: CDR1 MGHRA, CDR2 YSYEKL. The V end was cut by 3 bases, the J end by 11 bases, with 19 bases between. The CDR3 spells CASSQGPEYNEQYF. The CDR3 region has the DNA TGCGCCAGCAGCCAGGGACCCGAATACAATGAGCAGTACTTC.

CDR3: CASSGLAGFGDTQYF. CDR3 nucleotide sequence: TGCGCCAGCAGCGGACTAGCGGGGTTTGGAGATACGCAGTATTTT. V is TRBV5-1 and J is TRBJ2-3; 12 nucleotides line up with TRBD2. Germline assignment: CDR1 SGHRS and CDR2 YFSETQ. J lost 5 bases, V lost 4 bases, and 5 bases had no gene match. This CDR3 contains 15 residues.

The chain joins TRBV12-3 or TRBV12-4 to TRBJ1-4; D ambiguous. Trimming took off 6 bases at V and 4 bases at J, with 12 bases between the two ends. This CDR3 comprises 14 residues. CDR3 DNA: TGTGCCAGCAGCTTCTGGGCTAGTAATGAAAAACTGTTTTTT. Amino acid sequence: CASSFWASNEKLFF.

The V gene is TRBV27, the J gene TRBJ1-2, with 12 bases fitting TRBD1. Germline V gives CDR1 MNHEY, CDR2 SMNVEV (reference sequence). This CDR3 is 14 amino acids long. J gave up 7 bases and V 4 bases, and 4 bases lay outside the gene matches. CDR3 sequence (DNA): TGTGCCAGCAGTTCGGGACAGGGGGCGTTTGGCTACACCTTC. Translated, it gives CASSSGQGAFGYTF.

This clonotype was seen only a few times. The V call is TRBV20-1, the J call TRBJ2-1; possibly TRBD1 for D (6 bases). This CDR3 spans 12 amino acids. Germline V gene data show CDR1 as DFQATT and CDR2 as SNEGSKA (reference sequence). The ends were cut back, 5 bases at V and 5 bases at J, with 10 bases in the middle. CDR3 residues: CSAQGIDNEQFF. The CDR3 DNA reads TGCAGTGCTCAGGGGATAGACAATGAGCAGTTCTTC.

CDR3 bases: TGTGCCAGCAGCCCGAGCCGGGAGGGGGACACTGAAGCTTTCTTT. It translates to CASSPSREGDTEAFF. The V gene is TRBV13, the J gene TRBJ1-1; a possible D gene is TRBD1 (6 bases). The germline CDR1 and CDR2 sequences are PRHDT and FYEKMQ (reference sequence). V was clipped by 5 bases and J by 3 bases, with 16 bases between them. The CDR3 is 15 amino acids.

This clonotype has at least ten counts. The chain couples TRBV6-2 or TRBV6-3 to TRBJ1-1; D gene ambiguous. V gave up 6 bases and J gave up 0 bases, with 8 bases separating them. The CDR3 sequence is 13 residues long. The V gene's germline CDR1 is MNHEY and CDR2 SVGEGT. CDR3 DNA sequence: TGTGCCAGCAGCTCGGGAATGAACACTGAAGCTTTCTTT. Encoded protein: CASSSGMNTEAFF.

The chain joins TRBV3-1 to TRBJ2-3; D call uncertain. The ends were cut back, 0 bases at V and 6 bases at J, with 16 bases in the middle. CDR1 LGHDT and CDR2 YNNKEL come from the germline V gene (reference sequence). The CDR3 spans 16 residues. Here the CDR3 reads CASSQEGVGSRDTQYF. As DNA, the CDR3 is TGTGCCAGCAGCCAAGAAGGCGTGGGTAGTCGGGATACGCAGTATTTT.

The CDR3 DNA reads TGTGCCAGCTCACCGTCCAGGGAAGAAAATGGCTACACCTTC. Its protein product is CASSPSREENGYTF. The rearrangement joins TRBV18 to TRBJ1-2; D might be TRBD1 (5 bases). CDR1 is KGHSH, CDR2 LQKENI, per germline. CDR3 length: 14 amino acids. The V end lost 3 bases, the J end lost 6 bases, and 14 bases lay between the germline ends.

Details on this clonotype: The junction differs from germline at one of its ends, possibly a read error. The V and J genes are TRBV6-2 or TRBV6-3 and TRBJ1-6; TRBD1 matches at 8 bases. CDR3 size: 16 residues. Germline V gene sequence: CDR1 MNHEY, CDR2 SVGEGT. CDR3 protein: CASSSRTGRRNSPPHF. The CDR3 bases are TGTGCCAGCAGTTCCAGGACAGGGCGGCGAAATTCACCCCCCCACTTT.

The V call is TRBV6-6, the J call TRBJ2-2, with TRBD2 matching 14 bases. Germline values: CDR1 MNHNY, CDR2 SVGAGI (reference sequence). With 6 bases clipped from V and 3 bases from J, the junction kept 6 bases outside the gene matches. The CDR3 totals 17 residues. The chain's CDR3 is CASSTTSGGADTGELFF. DNA of the CDR3: TGTGCCAGCAGCACGACTAGCGGGGGGGCTGACACCGGGGAGCTGTTTTTT.

The CDR3 reads CASSPRTDRGTEAFF. CDR3 coding DNA: TGCGCCAGCAGCCCACGGACAGACAGGGGCACTGAAGCTTTCTTT. The chain uses TRBV5-1 and TRBJ1-1; 8 nucleotides line up with TRBD1. V lost 4 bases to trimming and J lost 4 bases; unmatched junction nucleotides: 9. CDR1 SGHRS and CDR2 YFSETQ come from the germline V gene. The CDR3 consists of 15 residues.

The chain is built from TRBV2 and TRBJ2-5; 8 positions match TRBD1. V shed 10 bases and J 11 bases; nucleotides not matched to a gene: 12. The CDR3 consists of 12 residues. Germline CDR1 SNHLY, CDR2 FYNNEI. The CDR3, as DNA: TGTGCCATCCAGGACAGGGTCCACAAGCAGTACTTC. As protein: CAIQDRVHKQYF.

This clonotype has more than one count but fewer than ten. The gene calls are TRBV6-5 and TRBJ2-1; TRBD2 aligns across 7 bases. V dropped 2 bases and J dropped 0; count of bases not matched to a gene: 1. This CDR3 comprises 15 residues. The germline V gene encodes CDR1 MNHEY and CDR2 SVGAGI. CDR3 sequence (DNA): TGTGCCAGCAGTTACGGGGAGGGCTCCTACAATGAGCAGTTCTTC. It encodes CASSYGEGSYNEQFF.

This chain joins TRBV7-3 and TRBJ2-3; 8 nucleotides agree with TRBD2. The germline CDR1 and CDR2 sequences are SGHTA and FQGTGA. V gave up 1 base and J gave up 4 bases; unmatched junction bases: 4. CDR3 length equals 15 residues. In nucleotides, the CDR3 is TGTGCCAGCAGCTTAAACCGGGGGGGGTCAGATACGCAGTATTTT. Its protein is CASSLNRGGSDTQYF.

In this sample, this clonotype turned up a few times. The chain combines TRBV7-2 with TRBJ2-3; D gene unclear. Germline lookup yields CDR1 SGHTA and CDR2 FQGNSA. The CDR3 contains 10 residues. V was shortened by 10 bases and J by 7 bases, with 9 bases between the two germline ends. CDR3 sequence reads: CATKEYTQYF. CDR3 nucleotides: TGTGCCACCAAGGAATATACGCAGTATTTT.

This clonotype was observed a handful of times. V gene TRBV6-2 or TRBV6-3 combines with J gene TRBJ1-2, with D unclear. Trimming left V 5 bases short and J 8 bases short, with 21 bases between. The CDR3 has 15 residues. Germline V gene lookup returns CDR1 MNHEY and CDR2 SVGEGT. CDR3 loop: CASSKTPGTSRGYTF. DNA for the CDR3: TGTGCCAGCAGTAAGACCCCGGGAACTTCGAGAGGCTACACCTTC.

The rearrangement links TRBV6-5 to TRBJ1-2; no clear D gene. This CDR3 has 13 residues. V lost 6 bases and J lost 5, with 13 bases in between. CDR1 and CDR2 from the germline V gene are MNHEY and SVGAGI. CDR3 sequence (DNA): TGTGCCAGCAGCCCCCTCCCTTTATATGGCTACACCTTC. It specifies CASSPLPLYGYTF.